One sample yielded the 20 T cell receptor beta chains listed below, sequenced in a study of blood T cell repertoires in COVID-19. Generated by immunoSEQ multiplex PCR, the TCRdb table keeps only in-frame clones and is missing some. This table holds 200,000 to 250,000 clones, about 80% found once. What was sequenced was PBMCs or T cells enriched from blood (not recorded which). The receptors originated from a man in his sixties who had recovered from COVID-19.

This chain links TRBV7-3 with TRBJ2-1; 7 nucleotides match TRBD1. Germline V gives CDR1 SGHTA, CDR2 FQGTGA. J gave up 7 bases and V 5 bases, and 2 bases lay outside the gene matches. This CDR3 has 12 residues. CDR3 in amino acids: CASSLQGNEQFF. The CDR3 DNA sequence: TGTGCCAGCAGCCTACAGGGGAATGAGCAGTTCTTC. Combining the CDR3 with reference TRBV7-3 and TRBJ2-1 gives the whole variable domain GAGVSQTPSNKVTEKGKYVELRCDPISGHTALYWYRQSLGQGPEFLIYFQGTGAADDSGLPNDRFFAVRPEGSVSTLKIQRTERGDSAVYLCASSLQGNEQFFGPGTRLTVL.

Here the CDR3 reads CASSQELAGTFTDTQYF. The CDR3 bases are TGTGCCAGCAGCCAAGAACTAGCGGGGACCTTCACAGATACGCAGTATTTT. The chain carries TRBV4-2 and TRBJ2-3; 10 bases fit TRBD2. J was trimmed by 2 bases and V by 0 bases; bases with no gene match: 5. This CDR3 is built from 17 residues. The V gene's germline CDR1 is LGHNA and CDR2 YNFKEQ.

This chain links TRBV11-2 with TRBJ2-5; the match to TRBD2 covers 10 bases. J gave up 5 bases and V 5 bases, and 5 bases lay outside the gene matches. Germline lookup yields CDR1 SGHAT and CDR2 FQNNGV. This CDR3 is 14 amino acids long. The CDR3 coding sequence is TGTGCCAGCAGCCCTGGACTAGCGGTGGAGACCCAGTACTTC. It codes for CASSPGLAVETQYF. The full variable domain, in which reference TRBV11-2 and TRBJ2-5 provide the parts outside the CDR3, is EAGVAQSPRYKIIEKRQSVAFWCNPISGHATLYWYQQILGQGPKLLIQFQNNGVVDDSQLPKDRFSAERLKGVDSTLKIQPAKLEDSAVYLCASSPGLAVETQYFGPGTRLLVL.

This clone was detected only a few times. The gene calls are TRBV7-6 and TRBJ2-3; 10 nucleotides agree with TRBD2. CDR1 SGHVS and CDR2 FNYEAQ come from the germline V gene. V lost 5 bases, J lost 6 bases, and 14 bases stayed unmatched. The CDR3 is made up of 17 amino acids. CDR3 residues: CASSPIQGSGGRDTQYF. CDR3 DNA sequence: TGTGCCAGCAGCCCCATACAGGGTAGCGGGGGGCGGGATACGCAGTATTTT.

The chain uses TRBV13 and TRBJ1-4, with 7 bases identical to TRBD1. The V and J ends lost 4 bases and 8 bases, in that order; junction bases with no gene match: 7. This CDR3 contains 14 residues. Germline CDR1 reads PRHDT; CDR2 reads FYEKMQ (reference sequence). CDR3 loop: CASSSTDRREKLFF. As DNA, the CDR3 is TGTGCCAGCAGCTCTACGGACAGGAGGGAAAAACTGTTTTTT.

This clone was seen a few times. The identical CDR3 is also encoded by other nucleotide sequences in the sample. The gene calls are TRBV5-1 and TRBJ1-2, with no clear D. The CDR3 covers 14 residues. CDR1 is SGHRS, CDR2 YFSETQ, per germline. V dropped 1 base and J dropped 2 bases, with 9 bases sitting between them. The CDR3 DNA reads as TGCGCCAGCAGCTTGAGCACAGTCAACTATGGCTACACCTTC. Protein sequence: CASSLSTVNYGYTF.

The chain carries TRBV5-1 and TRBJ1-1, with 10 bases lining up with TRBD1. Germline V CDR1 and CDR2: SGHRS, YFSETQ. The CDR3 runs to 18 residues. V shed 0 bases, J shed 6 bases, and the junction held 14 bases outside the gene matches. The CDR3 reads CASSLALARQGAFSEAFF. The CDR3, as DNA: TGCGCCAGCAGCTTGGCCCTCGCCCGACAGGGGGCGTTCTCTGAAGCTTTCTTT.

V is TRBV29-1 and J is TRBJ1-1; 7 bases are shared with TRBD1. Germline lookup yields CDR1 SQVTM and CDR2 ANQGSEA. The CDR3 runs to 15 residues. V shed 4 bases and J 3 bases; nucleotides not matched to a gene: 11. The DNA of the CDR3 is TGCAGCGTTGTCCCGACAGGGATTGACTACACTGAAGCTTTCTTT. Translated, it gives CSVVPTGIDYTEAFF.

This clone has more than one count but fewer than ten. V and J are TRBV7-3 and TRBJ2-6; TRBD1 agrees at 7 bases. V gave up 4 bases and J gave up 4 bases; unmatched junction bases: 13. CDR1 is SGHTA and CDR2 is FQGTGA in the germline V gene. The CDR3 runs to 18 residues. The CDR3 DNA sequence: TGTGCCAGCAGCTCCTCGATGGCCCCGGGACAGGGGGCCAACGTCCTGACTTTC. Its translation is CASSSSMAPGQGANVLTF.

This clone was picked up a small number of times. The gene calls are TRBV7-3 and TRBJ1-2, with D possibly matching TRBD1 (5 bases). The CDR3 totals 15 residues. Germline CDR1 SGHTA, CDR2 FQGTGA. V was shortened by 3 bases and J by 3 bases, with 14 bases between the two germline ends. In DNA form, the CDR3 reads TGTGCCAGCAGCTTGGGGGGAGAAGGTGACTATGGCTACACCTTC. Translated: CASSLGGEGDYGYTF.

This rearrangement joins TRBV3-1 (or the pseudogene TRBV3-2) to TRBJ1-6; a weak D match, TRBD1 (6 bases). Germline CDR1 and CDR2: LGHDT and YNNKEL (reference sequence). With 2 bases removed from V and 4 bases from J, the gap between germline ends came to 15 bases. The CDR3 runs to 17 residues. The CDR3 loop reads CASSQSLPGQYNSPLHF. In nucleotides, the CDR3 is TGTGCCAGCAGCCAATCACTACCGGGACAATATAATTCACCCCTCCACTTT.

This clone was found a few times. V and J are TRBV5-4 and TRBJ2-5; D possibly corresponds to TRBD1 (6 bases). V dropped 4 bases and J dropped 3 bases, with 19 bases sitting between them. Germline CDR1 and CDR2: SGHNT and YYREEE (reference sequence). This CDR3 is built from 16 residues. The CDR3 DNA reads as TGTGCCAGCAGCCCAGCCACCCTATACAGGGAAGAGACCCAGTACTTC. It encodes CASSPATLYREETQYF.

The rearrangement joins TRBV10-3 to TRBJ1-2; 11 bases map to TRBD1. V gave up 6 bases and J gave up 5 bases; unmatched junction bases: 5. The CDR3 extends over 14 amino acids. Germline V gene lookup returns CDR1 ENHRY and CDR2 SYGVKD. This CDR3 is CAIRGQGDWYGYTF. The DNA for the CDR3 is TGTGCCATCAGGGGACAGGGGGATTGGTATGGCTACACCTTC.

Comments on this clone: One junction end does not reproduce the germline sequence, and a read error may be involved. The genes are TRBV11-2 and TRBJ2-2; D gene unclear. This CDR3 has 13 amino acids. CDR1 and CDR2 (germline): SGHAT, FQNNGV. The CDR3 protein is CASRLVITGELFF. As DNA, the CDR3 is TGTGCCAGCAGATTAGTTATCACCGGGGAGCTGTTTTTT.

This chain links TRBV29-1 with TRBJ2-2; 12 bases map to TRBD2. V was clipped by 7 bases and J by 5 bases; unmatched bases: 5. Per germline, CDR1 SQVTM and CDR2 ANQGSEA. This CDR3 contains 14 residues. CDR3 sequence reads: CSGLAGGRTGELFF. The CDR3 coding sequence is TGCAGCGGCCTAGCGGGGGGGCGGACCGGGGAGCTGTTTTTT.

The rearrangement links TRBV3-1 (or the pseudogene TRBV3-2) to TRBJ1-2; 9 bases are shared with TRBD1. V lost 3 bases to trimming and J lost 6 bases; unmatched junction nucleotides: 5. The CDR3 is 14 residues long. Germline V gene sequence: CDR1 LGHDT, CDR2 YNNKEL (reference sequence). The CDR3 reads CASSQENRGHGYTF. In DNA, the CDR3 is TGTGCCAGCAGCCAGGAGAACAGGGGGCATGGCTACACCTTC.

This clone occurred a few times. This sequence joins TRBV7-9 and TRBJ1-1; TRBD1 might be the D (5 bases). CDR3 size: 12 residues. Germline V gene data show CDR1 as SEHNR and CDR2 as FQNEAQ (reference sequence). The V and J ends lost 8 bases and 4 bases respectively, with 11 bases between them. This CDR3 is CASQGSSTEAFF. CDR3 coding DNA: TGTGCCAGCCAGGGTAGTAGCACTGAAGCTTTCTTT.

The chain couples TRBV7-3 to TRBJ2-5; D gene unclear. V was clipped by 4 bases and J by 3 bases, with 9 bases between them. Germline CDR1 is SGHTA and CDR2 is FQGTGA. The CDR3 runs 13 residues. CDR3 sequence (DNA): TGTGCCAGCAGCTCGAGCCCCAAAGAGACCCAGTACTTC. It is translated as CASSSSPKETQYF.

This clone was counted a single time. The chain joins TRBV29-1 to TRBJ2-3; D gene ambiguous. The germline V gene encodes CDR1 SQVTM and CDR2 ANQGSEA. V gave up 4 bases and J gave up 3 bases, with 8 bases separating them. CDR3 length: 12 amino acids. CDR3 DNA sequence: TGCAGCGTTGTAATGACTACAGATACGCAGTATTTT. Its protein product is CSVVMTTDTQYF.

The rearrangement links TRBV11-2 to TRBJ1-4, with D perhaps matching TRBD1 (5 bases). The CDR3 consists of 15 residues. Per the germline V gene, CDR1 is SGHAT and CDR2 is FQNNGV. V dropped 5 bases and J dropped 4 bases, with 14 bases sitting between them. In DNA, the CDR3 is TGTGCCAGCAGCCCAACGGGGGTCGGTAATGAAAAACTGTTTTTT. Translating it yields CASSPTGVGNEKLFF.